This section outlines one T cell receptor beta chain sequence together with its context. The junction departs from the called germline gene at one end, perhaps through a read error. The sample belongs to a study of blood T cell repertoires in COVID-19. Whole-study context: From the United States, Italy and Spain came samples of acute and convalescent COVID-19. PBMCs, B-cell-depleted T cells, or T cells provided the cDNA or gDNA that made up the material.

Per the original data handling: It was from reference gene primer amplification that nucleated cell counts were estimated. Here immunoSEQ multiplex PCR was the method, and the copy in TCRdb shows in-frame clones only, minus some. V, J and clone size reflect that table, while D and trimming were determined from the DNA. Of around 280,000 clones listed, around 81% are singletons. CDR3 length: 14 residues. Germline V gene data show CDR1 as KGHSH and CDR2 as LQKENI. Sequenced input: peripheral blood. The genes are TRBV18 and TRBJ2-7; 7 bases agree with TRBD2. The receptor's source is a woman between 50 and 59 years old with active or convalescent COVID-19. For the CDR3, the DNA is TGTGCCAGCTCACCACAGGGGAGGGATTACGGGCAGTACTTC. This gives the protein CASSPQGRDYGQYF.